These 22 T cell receptor beta chains originate from one sample sequenced in a study of CD8+CD57+ T cells in acquired aplastic anemia. Sequencing was done on patients that had shown CD8+CD57+ cell expansion by flow cytometry. Profiles of TCR beta VDJ and CDR3 were generated from a genomic DNA template. TCRdb recomputed calls from the reads with MiXCR, one row per CDR3 protein. Among hundreds of thousands of distinct CDR3 sequences listed, about a third were seen once. The sample comprised sorted CD4+, CD8+, or CD8+CD57+ T cells (not recorded which) from PBMCs. Source of these receptors: a human donor with aplastic anemia.

The V call is TRBV11-1, the J call TRBJ2-1, with unresolved D. CDR1 is SGHAT, CDR2 FQDESV, per germline (reference sequence). The CDR3 loop spans 15 amino acids. V lost 11 bases and J 8 bases, leaving 25 bases between the germline ends. The CDR3 loop is CAWMWPGAWVHEQFF. For the CDR3, the DNA is TGTGCCTGGATGTGGCCAGGAGCCTGGGTCCATGAGCAGTTCTTC.

This clonotype was seen ten or more times. The chain combines TRBV24-1 with TRBJ2-1; either TRBD1 or TRBD2 may fit D (5 bases each). Trimming removed 4 bases at V and 0 bases at J, with 15 bases between. Germline V CDR1 and CDR2: KGHDR, SFDVKD. This CDR3 has 17 residues. The CDR3 bases are TGTGCCACCAGTGACTCGGGACGGATAAGCTCCTACAATGAGCAGTTCTTC. Its translation: CATSDSGRISSYNEQFF.

In DNA, the CDR3 is TGTGCCAGCAGCCGGGGACAGCTGAACACCGGGGAGCTGTTTTTT. It encodes CASSRGQLNTGELFF. V usage is TRBV5-8 and J usage is TRBJ2-2; 7 positions match TRBD1. CDR1 and CDR2 (germline): SGHTS, YDEGEE. The junction had 4 bases not matched to a gene; V was cut back by 4 bases and J by 1 base. This CDR3 has 15 amino acids.

At least ten counts were recorded for this clonotype. V and J are TRBV15 and TRBJ1-2; D may be TRBD1 (6 bases). Per the germline V gene, CDR1 is LNHNV and CDR2 is YYDKDF (reference sequence). V lost 0 bases and J lost 8, with 19 bases in between. The CDR3 is 16 amino acids. CDR3 bases: TGTGCCACCAGCAGAGACCGGGACACCCCAACGTGGGGCTACACCTTC. It translates to CATSRDRDTPTWGYTF. Filled out from reference TRBV15 and TRBJ1-2, the complete variable domain reads DAMVIQNPRYQVTQFGKPVTLSCSQTLNHNVMYWYQQKSSQAPKLLFHYYDKDFNNEADTPDNFQSRRPNTSFCFLDIRSPGLGDTAMYLCATSRDRDTPTWGYTFGSGTRLTVV.

The sample holds a few counts of this clonotype. The chain carries TRBV20-1 and TRBJ2-3, with a possible D match to TRBD2 (5 bases). In germline, CDR1 is DFQATT, CDR2 SNEGSKA (reference sequence). The CDR3 totals 12 residues. Trimming stripped 1 base from V and 7 bases from J, with 9 bases between. CDR3 bases: TGCAGTGCTAGAGCTCCCGGGAATACGCAGTATTTT. Protein: CSARAPGNTQYF.

This clonotype was seen just once. This rearrangement joins TRBV2 to TRBJ1-1; D is perhaps TRBD1 (6 bases). The CDR3 is 13 amino acids. V lost 6 bases and J lost 1, with 9 bases in between. Per the germline V gene, CDR1 is SNHLY and CDR2 is FYNNEI. The chain's CDR3 is CASRYRENTEAFF. DNA for the CDR3: TGTGCCAGCAGGTACAGGGAGAACACTGAAGCTTTCTTT.

This clonotype was counted ten times or more. CDR3 in DNA: TGCAGTGCTAAAAGGGACAAGAACTATGGCTACACCTTC. Residues: CSAKRDKNYGYTF. The chain carries TRBV20-1 and TRBJ1-2, with D possibly being TRBD1 (6 bases). Germline V gives CDR1 DFQATT, CDR2 SNEGSKA (reference sequence). Trimming removed 4 bases from V and 2 bases from J, with 11 bases in between. This CDR3 has 13 amino acids.

This chain links TRBV6-6 with TRBJ2-4, with D possibly being TRBD2 (6 bases). Trimming left V 4 bases short and J 0 bases short, with 10 bases between. The CDR3 extends over 15 amino acids. Germline lookup yields CDR1 MNHNY and CDR2 SVGAGI (reference sequence). CDR3 sequence reads: CASSSGTVAKNIQYF. In DNA, the CDR3 is TGTGCCAGCAGTTCTGGGACTGTAGCCAAAAACATTCAGTACTTC.

This clonotype came up many times. This chain uses TRBV14 with TRBJ1-2; no clear D. Germline V gene sequence: CDR1 SGHDN, CDR2 FVKESK. The ends were cut back, 1 base at V and 13 bases at J, with 10 bases in the middle. The CDR3 totals 11 residues. CDR3 sequence (DNA): TGTGCCAGCAGCCAAGGACGTGCTTCCACCTTC. Translation: CASSQGRASTF. The full variable domain, rest sourced from reference TRBV14 and TRBJ1-2, is EAGVTQFPSHSVIEKGQTVTLRCDPISGHDNLYWYRRVMGKEIKFLLHFVKESKQDESGMPNNRFLAERTGGTYSTLKVQPAELEDSGVYFCASSQGRASTFGSGTRLTVV.

There are a few counts of this clonotype. The V call is TRBV7-6, the J call TRBJ2-5, with a weak D call TRBD1 (5 bases). Between the trimmed V and J ends, which lost 5 bases and 5 bases, there was a span of 18 bases. The CDR3 sequence is 15 residues long. Germline V CDR1 and CDR2: SGHVS, FNYEAQ. The CDR3 spells CASSLSLSGLETQYF. Written as DNA, the CDR3 is TGTGCCAGCAGCCTATCGTTGTCAGGGCTGGAGACCCAGTACTTC.

This rearrangement joins TRBV6-2 or TRBV6-3 to TRBJ2-3; possible D gene TRBD2, 6 bases. Looked up from germline, CDR1 is MNHEY and CDR2 is SVGEGT. The CDR3 is made up of 17 amino acids. Trimming took 1 base from V and 0 from J, leaving 14 bases between them. This CDR3 is CASSYYPTSGSTDTQYF. DNA of the CDR3: TGTGCCAGCAGTTACTACCCCACCAGCGGGAGCACAGATACGCAGTATTTT.

This clonotype was seen many times. The V and J genes are TRBV9 and TRBJ1-2, with a weak D call TRBD1 (5 bases). V was cut by 4 bases and J by 6 bases, with 16 bases left in between. The CDR3 covers 14 residues. The germline gives CDR1 SGDLS, CDR2 YYNGEE. The CDR3, as DNA: TGTGCCAGCAGCCTTGGGCAGGGTAGTAATGGCTACACCTTC. Translated: CASSLGQGSNGYTF. Complete variable domain (other parts from reference TRBV9 and TRBJ1-2): DSGVTQTPKHLITATGQRVTLRCSPRSGDLSVYWYQQSLDQGLQFLIQYYNGEERAKGNILERFSAQQFPDLHSELNLSSLELGDSALYFCASSLGQGSNGYTFGSGTRLTVV.

The CDR3, as DNA: TGCGCCAGCAGCTTGGAAGGGCATATGAACACTGAAGCTTTCTTT. Amino acid sequence: CASSLEGHMNTEAFF. The rearrangement joins TRBV5-1 to TRBJ1-1; no reliable D call. CDR3 length equals 15 residues. Trimming shortened V by 0 bases and J by 0 bases, and 9 bases separated the two germline ends. The germline CDR1 and CDR2 sequences are SGHRS and YFSETQ.

This clonotype was observed at least ten times. In DNA, the CDR3 is TGCAGTGCTAGGGTGACAGGGGAGTCCTCAGGGCTTGGCTACACCTTC. This encodes CSARVTGESSGLGYTF. The chain carries TRBV20-1 and TRBJ1-2; 8 positions match TRBD1. This CDR3 spans 16 amino acids. Unmatched junction bases numbered 16, after V lost 3 bases and J lost 7 bases. Germline-derived CDR1 and CDR2 are DFQATT and SNEGSKA (reference sequence).

This clonotype was detected once. This chain joins TRBV7-9 and TRBJ2-7, with D perhaps assigned TRBD1 or TRBD2 (6 bases each). Trimming took off 5 bases at V and 5 bases at J, with 19 bases between the two ends. The germline CDR1 and CDR2 sequences are SEHNR and FQNEAQ (reference sequence). CDR3 length: 15 residues. DNA of the CDR3: TGTGCCAGCAGCCCGGGAGTGGGGGGCACAGACGAGCAGTACTTC. Translating it yields CASSPGVGGTDEQYF.

Ten or more counts support this clonotype. The chain carries TRBV29-1 and TRBJ2-7; the match to TRBD1 covers 7 bases. The V segment lost 6 bases and the J segment 3 bases; nucleotides outside the gene matches: 5. The germline gives CDR1 SQVTM, CDR2 ANQGSEA. This CDR3 spans 12 amino acids. The CDR3 loop is CSVGTDLYEQYF. The CDR3 region has the DNA TGCAGCGTCGGGACAGATCTCTACGAGCAGTACTTC.

V gene TRBV9 combines with J gene TRBJ1-4, with 11 bases lining up with TRBD1. V trimming: 4 bases; J trimming: 3 bases; junction bases outside the gene matches: 5. Germline CDR1 and CDR2: SGDLS and YYNGEE. The CDR3 is 16 amino acids. The CDR3 loop reads CASSPDRGQANEKLFF. The CDR3 coding sequence is TGTGCCAGCAGCCCGGACAGGGGGCAGGCTAATGAAAAACTGTTTTTT.

This clonotype has a count of ten or more. This chain uses TRBV10-3 with TRBJ2-2; TRBD2 matches at 7 bases. The CDR3 has 13 residues. V was clipped by 11 bases and J by 6 bases; unmatched bases: 9. The V gene's germline CDR1 is ENHRY and CDR2 SYGVKD. The CDR3 DNA sequence: TGTGCCGCAGCGGGATCGTCAGCCGGGGAGCTGTTTTTT. Protein product: CAAAGSSAGELFF.

This clonotype was detected many times. The chain joins TRBV7-2 to TRBJ1-1, with D unresolved. Germline V gene data show CDR1 as SGHTA and CDR2 as FQGNSA. V was cut by 2 bases and J by 2 bases, with 6 bases left in between. The CDR3 sequence is 13 residues long. CDR3 sequence reads: CASSLKRNTEAFF. In nucleotides, the CDR3 is TGTGCCAGCAGCTTAAAACGTAACACTGAAGCTTTCTTT.

This chain uses TRBV30 with TRBJ1-1; D uncertain. Trimming took 5 bases from V and 4 from J, leaving 11 bases between them. The germline gives CDR1 GTSNPN, CDR2 SVGIG (reference sequence). This CDR3 is 12 amino acids long. The CDR3 loop reads CAWGRVSTEAFF. The CDR3 bases are TGTGCCTGGGGGAGGGTGAGCACTGAAGCTTTCTTT.

The chain has TRBV5-1 and TRBJ2-1; a possible D gene is TRBD1 (5 bases). Germline CDR1 and CDR2: SGHRS and YFSETQ. Trimming left V 7 bases short and J 2 bases short, with 16 bases between. This CDR3 comprises 15 residues. CDR3 in amino acids: CASAYLGQAYNEQFF. Here the CDR3 DNA reads TGCGCCAGCGCCTACTTGGGGCAGGCCTACAATGAGCAGTTCTTC.

This sequence joins TRBV29-1 and TRBJ2-7; TRBD2 aligns across 10 bases. Per the germline V gene, CDR1 is SQVTM and CDR2 is ANQGSEA. J was trimmed by 3 bases and V by 8 bases; bases with no gene match: 4. The CDR3 is 12 amino acids. The chain's CDR3 is CSFTSGVYEQYF. The CDR3 coding sequence is TGCAGCTTCACTAGCGGGGTCTACGAGCAGTACTTC.